This T cell receptor beta chain was identified in a study of blood T cell repertoires in COVID-19. Study in general: The samples span acute and convalescent COVID-19 from the United States, Italy and Spain. PBMCs, B-cell-depleted T cells, or T cells were the source of the cDNA or gDNA that made up the material.

Per the original data handling: Researchers report that nucleated cell counts were estimated from reference gene primer amplification. Using immunoSEQ multiplex PCR, the repertoire was profiled, and TCRdb retains in-frame clones only, with some absent. Clone size and V and J calls were adopted from that table, with D and trimming inferred from the DNA. This table holds about 42,000 clones, around 84% found once. The TCR sequence derives from a woman between 70 and 85 years old in a cohort sampled during active COVID-19. The sequenced sample consisted of peripheral blood.

This chain's CDR3 is CAWGSSSMNTEAFF. The CDR3 DNA follows: TGTGCCTGGGGGTCGTCAAGCATGAACACTGAAGCTTTCTTT. The chain joins TRBV30 to TRBJ1-1; D is unresolved. Trimming took 5 bases from V and 0 from J, leaving 13 bases between them. The CDR3 consists of 14 residues. Germline loops: CDR1 GTSNPN, CDR2 SVGIG (reference sequence).